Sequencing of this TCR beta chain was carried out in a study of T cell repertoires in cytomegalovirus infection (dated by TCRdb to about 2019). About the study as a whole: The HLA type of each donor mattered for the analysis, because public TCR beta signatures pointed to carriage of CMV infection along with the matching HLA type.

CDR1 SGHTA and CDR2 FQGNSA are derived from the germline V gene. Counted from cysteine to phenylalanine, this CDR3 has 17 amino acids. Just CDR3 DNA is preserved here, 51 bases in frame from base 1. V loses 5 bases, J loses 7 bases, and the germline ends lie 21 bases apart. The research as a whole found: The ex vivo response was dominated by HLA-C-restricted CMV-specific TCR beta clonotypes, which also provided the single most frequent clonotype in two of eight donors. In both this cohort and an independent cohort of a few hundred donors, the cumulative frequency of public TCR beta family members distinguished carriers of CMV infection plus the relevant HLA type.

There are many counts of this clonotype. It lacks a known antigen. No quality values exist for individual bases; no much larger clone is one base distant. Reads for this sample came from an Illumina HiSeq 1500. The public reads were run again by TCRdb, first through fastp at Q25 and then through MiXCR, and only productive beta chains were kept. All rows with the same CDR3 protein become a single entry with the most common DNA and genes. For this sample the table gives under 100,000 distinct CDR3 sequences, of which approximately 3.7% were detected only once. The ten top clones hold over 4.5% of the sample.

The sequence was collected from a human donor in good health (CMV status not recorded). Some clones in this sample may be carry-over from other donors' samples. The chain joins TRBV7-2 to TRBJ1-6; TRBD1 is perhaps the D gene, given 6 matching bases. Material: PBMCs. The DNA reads TGTGCCAGCAGCGCCGAGCAGGGGTGGTGGAGAAATTCACCCCTCCACTTT. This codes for CASSAEQGWWRNSPLHF.